The rows below give T cell receptor beta chains drawn from one sample of a study of siplizumab effects on memory and regulatory T cells. Clones were sequenced by immunoSEQ multiplex PCR, and TCRdb holds only the in-frame ones, with some missing. This sample yields over 85,000 clones, of which about 94% are seen a single time; roughly 1% belongs to the top ten. Sequencing used CD4+ T cells sorted from blood. The receptors shown here come from a human donor in good health. Both conserved end residues are trimmed from each CDR3. The order of the fields is V gene, clone size, CDR3 protein. Where a row states a size, it is once, few, many or the class of an expanded clone; other rows omit it.

>TRBV11-3|NA
ASSTSGKETQY
>TRBV2|few
ASRGQPNQPQH
>TRBV18|NA
ASSLTGTSGAYEQY
>TRBV7-2|NA
ASSSMDQSYEQY
>TRBV7-2|NA
ASSFYPYEQY
>TRBV19|NA
ASSRTSGVSGANVLT
>TRBV20-1|NA
SADKNIQY
>TRBV7-3|NA
ASSSRGGHPNTGELF
>TRBV28|NA
ASSLGGQAIFYEQY
>TRBV11-3|NA
ASSLNEPGELF
>TRBV4-1|NA
ASSQDIRVMANNEQF
>TRBV5-4|NA
ASSFSTRANEKLF
>TRBV7-9|once
ASSSYRESHEQY
>TRBV4-1|NA
ASSQGTVYDEQY
>TRBV11-3|NA
ASSNGAGNTIY